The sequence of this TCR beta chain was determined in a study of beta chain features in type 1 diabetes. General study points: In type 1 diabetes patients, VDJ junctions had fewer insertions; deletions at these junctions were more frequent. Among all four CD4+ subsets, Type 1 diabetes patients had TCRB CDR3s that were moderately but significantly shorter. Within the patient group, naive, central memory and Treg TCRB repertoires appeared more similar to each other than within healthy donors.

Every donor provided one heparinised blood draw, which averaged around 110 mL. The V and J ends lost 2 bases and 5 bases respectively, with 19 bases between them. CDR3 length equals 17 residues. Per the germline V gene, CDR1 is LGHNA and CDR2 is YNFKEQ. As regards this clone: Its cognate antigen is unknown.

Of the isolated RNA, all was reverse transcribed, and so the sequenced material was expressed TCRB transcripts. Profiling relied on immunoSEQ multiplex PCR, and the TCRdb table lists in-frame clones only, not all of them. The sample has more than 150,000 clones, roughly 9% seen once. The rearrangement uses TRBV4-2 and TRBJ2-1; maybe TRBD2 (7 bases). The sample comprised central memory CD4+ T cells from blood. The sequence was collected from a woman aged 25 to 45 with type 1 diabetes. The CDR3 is CASSQSQGSLADNEQFF. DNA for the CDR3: TGTGCCAGCAGCCAATCTCAGGGGAGCCTAGCGGACAATGAGCAGTTCTTC.